This TCR beta chain was sequenced for a study of quantifying T cell responses using KT2 cells (dated by TCRdb to the late 2010s). For context, the study as a whole: RNA was DNase-treated and reverse transcribed with TCR alpha and beta constant-region primers, mostly using SuperScript III. The efficiency of the T4 ligation step under optimum conditions was estimated to be greater than 10%. PCR2 was performed as a SYBR Green qPCR and was stopped at a predetermined fluorescence threshold so that over-amplification was avoided.

Looking up the germline V gene yields CDR1 MDHEN and CDR2 SYDVKM. V lost 2 bases and J lost 9 bases; the stretch between them is 11 bases long. The CDR3 runs 13 residues from the cysteine to the phenylalanine. The retained sequence is limited to the CDR3, 39 bases, with the frame set at the first base. The study at large found these results: This TCR sequencing study did not compare the pipeline side by side with other TCR sequencing techniques. Saturation in the detection of KT2 sequences was observed at very high KT2 spike-in numbers. Counts of KT2 alpha and beta sequences scaled linearly with input KT2 cell number over several orders of magnitude. KT2 sequences were detected down to the lowest spike-in tested, which was about one KT2 cell per 100,000 PBMC.

Known numbers of KT2, a T cell clone whose TCR had been sequenced previously, were spiked into unfractionated PBMC to test the sensitivity and accuracy of the pipeline. A range of KT2-to-PBMC ratios was set up by mixing KT2 cells into a fixed number of PBMC. The library was prepared using UMI-ligation and nested PCR. A single-stranded oligonucleotide carrying the Illumina SP2 sequence and a UMI was ligated to the cDNA 3' end using T4 RNA ligase 1. PCR1 was run for about 4 cycles (98 degrees C for 15 s, 69 degrees C for 30 s, 72 degrees C for 40 s), and an equimolar mix of RC1.1 and RC1.2, covering TRBC1 and TRBC2, was used as the beta primer. From PCR2 onward, TCR alpha and beta chains were processed separately, with sample indices and Illumina adaptors added. The UMI was composed of 12 random nucleotides, arranged as two hexamers separated by a spacer, and was positioned after an 8-base spacer. Libraries were sequenced on an Illumina MiSeq with v2 2x251 paired-end chemistry, typically roughly twelve samples per run. PhiX DNA at roughly 4.5-7% was added to each sequencing library to increase diversity. In the source study's methods: Raw reads were converted to FASTQ with bcl2fastq and were demultiplexed by dual indices with Demultiplexor. Decombinator assigned V and J genes by tag matching, allowing a single base-pair mismatch. UMIs were used by Collapsinator to correct both sequencing errors and frequency errors caused by PCR heterogeneity. CDR3Translator turned Decombinator identifiers into nucleotide sequence, translated that sequence into amino acids, and pulled out the CDR3 based on C- and N-terminal motifs. A cluster of KT2 sequences sharing one unique molecular identifier was counted as one distinct KT2 TCR. The public reads were reanalyzed by TCRdb: fastp trimming at Q25, MiXCR alignment, in-frame beta chains only. Under each unique CDR3 protein, matching rows form one entry showing the most common genes and DNA. These V and J calls originate from TCRdb's pipeline instead of the authors' own analysis. The sample table records fewer than 40,000 distinct CDR3 sequences; 6% to 8% of these occur just once. The ten top clones hold approximately 14% of the sample.

This clonotype has more than one count but fewer than ten. Its recognized antigen is unknown. Per-base qualities were not stored, and no clone one base away is much larger. This sequence was found in a human donor. The chain is encoded by TRBV28 joined to TRBJ1-5; no D gene can be assigned with confidence. The specimen sequenced was PBMCs spiked with cells of the T cell clone KT2. The CDR3 amino acid sequence is: CASSLSLGRPQHF. The DNA reads TGTGCCAGCAGTTTAAGTCTAGGCCGGCCCCAGCATTTT.